The rows below give T cell receptor beta chains drawn from one sample of a study of T cells after yellow fever vaccination. MiXCR, applied by TCRdb to the 5' RACE reads, yields one record per CDR3 protein. The sample has fewer than 650,000 distinct CDR3 sequences, less than 25% seen once. The sequenced sample was PBMCs, obtained approximately 22 days after the first yellow fever vaccination. The source of these receptors is a man in his late teens or twenties who received the YFV17D yellow fever vaccine. The CDR3 runs from the conserved cysteine through the conserved F or W. A D gene is named only where the DNA matches it firmly.

V	D	J	length	CDR3
TRBV4-3	.	TRBJ2-5	13	CASSQDRQETQYF
TRBV20-1	TRBD1	TRBJ2-5	14	CSATTGALQETQYF
TRBV5-1	TRBD1	TRBJ1-1	14	CASSSTGGSAEAFF
TRBV7-9	.	TRBJ1-6	15	CASSLRDVRNSPLHF
TRBV5-1	TRBD1	TRBJ1-2	14	CASSLEGAGYGYTF
TRBV12-3/TRBV12-4	TRBD1	TRBJ2-3	16	CASSHTDRGPTDTQYF
TRBV3-1	.	TRBJ2-1	14	CASSQDPGTHEQFF
TRBV20-1	.	TRBJ2-3	13	CSARRGSTDTQYF
TRBV6-1	.	TRBJ1-1	13	CASSERDRAEAFF
TRBV5-1	TRBD2	TRBJ2-5	14	CASSSLGEGETQYF
TRBV5-1	.	TRBJ2-3	17	CASSLGGTWRGSDTQYF
TRBV6-5	TRBD1	TRBJ1-2	15	CASSYRGQGAYGYTF
TRBV27	TRBD1	TRBJ1-1	15	CASSLFTGVETEAFF
TRBV9	.	TRBJ2-1	14	CASSVAAPYAEQFF
TRBV20-1	.	TRBJ1-5	14	CSAGTQVGNQPQHF
TRBV5-1	TRBD1	TRBJ2-3	14	CASSIGQVGDTQYF
TRBV12-3/TRBV12-4	.	TRBJ2-5	16	CASSLRRLSGQETQYF
TRBV20-1	.	TRBJ2-3	15	CSARDRAGSTDTQYF
TRBV5-4	TRBD1	TRBJ2-3	14	CASTVDRATDTQYF
TRBV19	.	TRBJ1-1	13	CASSNWEGAEAFF
TRBV12-3/TRBV12-4	.	TRBJ1-3	13	CASTLREGNTIYF
TRBV9	.	TRBJ2-7	15	CASSVDAGGRYEQYF